These 15 T cell receptor beta chains share one sample of origin, sequenced in a study of T cells in Graves' hyperthyroidism and ophthalmopathy. The TCR beta CDR3 regions underwent amplification using RNA transcripts as the source. HTBI primers were used for first-round RT-PCR of the TCR CDR3. TCRdb analysed the multiplex PCR reads with MiXCR anew, one entry per CDR3 protein. The sample lists hundreds of thousands of distinct CDR3 sequences, over 15% occurring once. Sequenced sample: blood. These receptors were taken from a woman aged 60-75 years with Graves' ophthalmopathy.

This clonotype has ten or more counts. V gene TRBV7-9 combines with J gene TRBJ2-1, with 7 positions matching TRBD1. The CDR3 contains 16 residues. Germline lookup yields CDR1 SEHNR and CDR2 FQNEAQ (reference sequence). The V segment lost 5 bases and the J segment 1 base; nucleotides outside the gene matches: 8. CDR3 sequence reads: CASSPQTGKSYNEQFF. The CDR3 nucleotides are TGTGCCAGCAGCCCTCAGACAGGGAAGTCCTACAATGAGCAGTTCTTC.

This clonotype has ten or more counts. The V call is TRBV7-6, the J call TRBJ2-3; no clear D. Germline loops: CDR1 SGHVS, CDR2 FNYEAQ. This CDR3 spans 17 amino acids. Trimming pared 1 base from V and 4 bases from J, leaving 18 bases between. For the CDR3, the DNA is TGTGCCAGCAGCTTAGGCGGCGATTGGGGTGGGGCAGATACGCAGTATTTT. Its protein product is CASSLGGDWGGADTQYF.

DNA for the CDR3: TGTGCCAGCAGTTTAGGCAGCACCTACGAGCAGTACTTC. It is translated as CASSLGSTYEQYF. The chain employs TRBV12-3 or TRBV12-4 and TRBJ2-7; no clear D gene. The V and J ends lost 1 base and 2 bases respectively, with 6 bases between them. The CDR3 length is 13 residues.

The gene calls are TRBV29-1 and TRBJ2-2; D uncertain. V gave up 7 bases and J gave up 2 bases, with 14 bases separating them. CDR3 length equals 14 residues. Germline V gene data show CDR1 as SQVTM and CDR2 as ANQGSEA. CDR3 amino acids: CSASRLPNTGELFF. CDR3 bases: TGCAGCGCTAGTAGGCTCCCCAACACCGGGGAGCTGTTTTTT.

This rearrangement joins TRBV7-7 to TRBJ2-2, with D perhaps matching TRBD1 or TRBD2 (5 bases each). The CDR3 has 16 amino acids. V was shortened by 3 bases and J by 2 bases, with 13 bases between the two germline ends. Per the germline V gene, CDR1 is SSHAT and CDR2 is FNYEAQ (reference sequence). CDR3: CASSFLQGPNTGELFF. DNA of the CDR3: TGTGCCAGCAGCTTTCTTCAGGGACCCAACACCGGGGAGCTGTTTTTT.

The table lists this clonotype with many counts. The V call is TRBV9, the J call TRBJ2-5; D is perhaps TRBD1 (6 bases). V was pared by 3 bases and J by 0 bases, with 24 bases between. CDR1 is SGDLS, CDR2 YYNGEE, per germline. The CDR3 has 19 amino acids. CDR3 in DNA: TGTGCCAGCAGCGGTGGAAGGGGACACCGGACGGGGTACCAAGAGACCCAGTACTTC. It translates to CASSGGRGHRTGYQETQYF.

This clonotype showed up many times. In DNA form, the CDR3 reads TGTGCCAGCAGCTTTTCCGGGGCCGATCAGCCCCAGCATTTT. Protein: CASSFSGADQPQHF. This sequence joins TRBV7-2 and TRBJ1-5, with TRBD1 as a possible D gene (5 bases). Germline V gene sequence: CDR1 SGHTA, CDR2 FQGNSA. This CDR3 has 14 residues. V was shortened by 3 bases and J by 5 bases, with 11 bases between the two germline ends.

This clonotype has a count of ten or more. V and J are TRBV2 and TRBJ2-2; D remains unclear. The germline CDR1 and CDR2 sequences are SNHLY and FYNNEI. V gave up 0 bases and J gave up 0 bases, with 8 bases separating them. CDR3 length equals 16 residues. CDR3 region: CASSEARPANTGELFF. In DNA, the CDR3 is TGTGCCAGCAGTGAAGCGCGGCCAGCGAACACCGGGGAGCTGTTTTTT.

This chain connects TRBV5-8 to TRBJ1-5; D is possibly TRBD1 (6 bases). This CDR3 spans 15 amino acids. The V end was cut by 4 bases, the J end by 5 bases, with 16 bases between. Germline CDR1 and CDR2: SGHTS and YDEGEE. CDR3 sequence: CASSPEGGLYQPQHF. CDR3 coding DNA: TGTGCCAGCAGCCCAGAGGGGGGGTTATATCAGCCCCAGCATTTT.

The chain combines TRBV5-1 with TRBJ2-3; D might be TRBD1 or TRBD2, each matching 5 bases. Trimming left V 4 bases short and J 3 bases short, with 9 bases between. The V gene's germline CDR1 is SGHRS and CDR2 YFSETQ. The CDR3 runs to 13 residues. For the CDR3, the DNA is TGCGCCAGCAGCAGGGGACGGACAGATACGCAGTATTTT. Residues: CASSRGRTDTQYF. The variable domain in full, completed from reference TRBV5-1 and TRBJ2-3, reads KAGVTQTPRYLIKTRGQQVTLSCSPISGHRSVSWYQQTPGQGLQFLFEYFSETQRNKGNFPGRFSGRQFSNSRSEMNVSTLELGDSALYLCASSRGRTDTQYFGPGTRLTVL.

This clonotype was counted at least ten times. The chain is built from TRBV20-1 and TRBJ2-3; D remains unclear. Germline CDR1 and CDR2: DFQATT and SNEGSKA (reference sequence). Deletions cut 7 bases from V and 0 bases from J, with 5 bases between. This CDR3 spans 11 amino acids. The CDR3 loop reads CSGASTDTQYF. CDR3 bases: TGCAGTGGGGCTAGCACAGATACGCAGTATTTT.

The chain carries TRBV19 and TRBJ2-1; 10 bases agree with TRBD2. Germline V gene sequence: CDR1 LNHDA, CDR2 SQIVND (reference sequence). CDR3 length equals 16 residues. The V segment lost 3 bases and the J segment 10 bases; nucleotides outside the gene matches: 12. The CDR3 protein is CASSILDSGGFTEQFF. In nucleotides, the CDR3 is TGTGCCAGTAGTATTCTGGATAGCGGGGGGTTTACGGAGCAGTTCTTC.

At least ten counts were recorded for this clonotype. DNA for the CDR3: TGTGCTAGTGGTTCTAGCGGCCAAGAGACCCAGTACTTC. It is translated as CASGSSGQETQYF. The J gene is TRBJ2-5, the V gene TRBV12-5, with TRBD2 matching 7 bases. Germline CDR1 is LGHNT and CDR2 is FRNRAP. V dropped 4 bases and J dropped 1; count of bases not matched to a gene: 0. This CDR3 is built from 13 residues.

This clonotype was recorded many times. One junction end disagrees with the germline gene, perhaps due to a read error. This chain joins TRBV2 and TRBJ2-5, with D perhaps matching TRBD2 (6 bases). The CDR3 covers 14 residues. Germline values: CDR1 SNHLY, CDR2 FYNNEI. The DNA of the CDR3 is TGTGCCAGCAGTGAAGTTGGAGGGGCCCCACCGGTAAACTTC. Translating it yields CASSEVGGAPPVNF.

This clonotype was seen at least ten times. The chain combines TRBV20-1 with TRBJ2-5; the match to TRBD1 covers 8 bases. Germline CDR1 reads DFQATT; CDR2 reads SNEGSKA (reference sequence). The CDR3 is 15 residues long. V lost 3 bases to trimming and J lost 4 bases; unmatched junction nucleotides: 10. This chain's CDR3 is CSASGTGPPRETQYF. The CDR3 DNA follows: TGCAGTGCTAGTGGGACAGGACCCCCACGAGAGACCCAGTACTTC.